The source of this T cell receptor (beta chain) is a study of cytomegalovirus exposure and HLA in healthy donors. About the study: The 120 or so validation repertoires used a platform that matched the one used for the 550 to 800 first-cohort repertoires, as a later analysis reported. General study findings and limits: Cytomegalovirus association was assigned to approximately 160 TCR beta chains.

Notes on this clone: Antigen specificity is unknown.

The length of the CDR3 is 14 residues. Germline V gene sequence: CDR1 SGHRS, CDR2 YFSETQ. Deletions cut 3 bases from V and 0 bases from J, with 9 bases between. The method was immunoSEQ multiplex PCR; TCRdb's version includes in-frame clones alone and lacks a portion of them. The sample lists fewer than 150,000 clones, about 88% occurring once. The V call is TRBV5-1, the J call TRBJ2-5; D ambiguous. The origin of this receptor is a young man in good health and CMV-seropositive. The sequenced sample was PBMCs. CDR3 region: CASSSIGNQETQYF. DNA for the CDR3: TGCGCCAGCAGCTCCATCGGTAACCAAGAGACCCAGTACTTC. The whole variable domain, remainder taken from reference TRBV5-1 and TRBJ2-5, is KAGVTQTPRYLIKTRGQQVTLSCSPISGHRSVSWYQQTPGQGLQFLFEYFSETQRNKGNFPGRFSGRQFSNSRSEMNVSTLELGDSALYLCASSSIGNQETQYFGPGTRLLVL.